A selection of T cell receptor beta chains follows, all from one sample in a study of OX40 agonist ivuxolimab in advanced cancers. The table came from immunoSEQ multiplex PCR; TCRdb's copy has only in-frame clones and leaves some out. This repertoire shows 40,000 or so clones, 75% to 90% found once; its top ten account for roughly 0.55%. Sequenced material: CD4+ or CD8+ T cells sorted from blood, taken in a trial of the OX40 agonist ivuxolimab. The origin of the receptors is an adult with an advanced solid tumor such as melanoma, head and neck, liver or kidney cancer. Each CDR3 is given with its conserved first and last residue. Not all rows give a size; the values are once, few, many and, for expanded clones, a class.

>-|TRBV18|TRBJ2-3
CASSSMNLFTDTQYF
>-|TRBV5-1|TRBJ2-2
CASSLATITGGRAGELFF
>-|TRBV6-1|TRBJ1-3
CATTTQGFGNTIYF
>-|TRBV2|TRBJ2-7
CASRAGSYEQYF
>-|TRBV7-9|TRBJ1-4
CASSLGGTGDEKLFF
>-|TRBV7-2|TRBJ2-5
CASSFGTQGETQYF
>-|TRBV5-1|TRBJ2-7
CASKTSGGSSYEQYF
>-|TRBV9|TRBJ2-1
CASSVAVWGDNEQFF
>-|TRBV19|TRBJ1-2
CASTKWQGPASQYGYTF
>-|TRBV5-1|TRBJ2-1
CASSFYGGYSYNEQFF
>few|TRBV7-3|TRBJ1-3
CASSKDTSGNTIYF
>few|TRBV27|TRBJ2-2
CASRPTTGSDTGELFF
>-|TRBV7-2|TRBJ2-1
CASSLGPPGYNEQFF
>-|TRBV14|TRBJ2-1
CASSPSYNEQFF
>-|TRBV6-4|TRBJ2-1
CASSLTGNGEQFF
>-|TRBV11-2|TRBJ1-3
CASSPPPTIISGNTIYF
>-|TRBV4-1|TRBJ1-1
CASSQDWTANWRVTEAFF
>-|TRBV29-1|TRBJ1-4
CSVATSEKLFF
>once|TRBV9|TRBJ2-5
CASSRDVQFTQYF
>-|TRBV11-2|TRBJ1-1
CASSPQENTEAFF
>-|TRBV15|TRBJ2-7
CATSAHTGVGTEQYF
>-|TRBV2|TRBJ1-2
CASSVPGLYGYTF
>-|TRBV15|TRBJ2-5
CATSRGGQVEETQYF
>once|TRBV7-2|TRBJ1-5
CASSPTTDQPQHF
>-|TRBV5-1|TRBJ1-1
CASSLEGNTEAFF
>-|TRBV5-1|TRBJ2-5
CASSFNGNPETQYF
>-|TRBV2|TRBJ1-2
CASSEDRGSNYGYTF
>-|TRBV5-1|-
CASSLAQGYEQYF
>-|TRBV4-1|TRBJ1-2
CASSQDRWGGYTF
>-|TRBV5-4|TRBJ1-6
CASSLAGSDNSPLHF
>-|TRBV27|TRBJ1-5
CASSPGTSGNQPQHF
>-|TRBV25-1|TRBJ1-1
CATVKENAEAFF
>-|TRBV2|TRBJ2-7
CASSEGGTGRYEQYF
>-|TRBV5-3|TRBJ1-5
CARSSADRDKGNQPQHF
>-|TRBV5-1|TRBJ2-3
CASSPWDRPSTDTQYF
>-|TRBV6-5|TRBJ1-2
CASSYSRSGYGYTF
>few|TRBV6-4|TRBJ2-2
CASSASPGTGELFF